The sequence of this T cell receptor (beta chain) was determined in a study of blood T cell repertoires in COVID-19. TCRdb keeps only in-frame clones here, not all; method: immunoSEQ multiplex PCR. The table lists more than 150,000 clones, roughly 84% of them singletons. V was pared by 3 bases and J by 2 bases, with 2 bases of the junction left unmatched. The CDR3 consists of 14 residues. CDR1 LGHNA and CDR2 YNFKEQ come from the germline V gene. Sequenced input: PBMCs or T cells enriched from blood (not recorded which). The receptor was derived from a woman aged 45 to 65 who had recovered from COVID-19. The genes are TRBV4-2 and TRBJ2-7; TRBD2 aligns across 9 bases. Here the CDR3 reads CASSQAGGTYEQYF. CDR3 nucleotide sequence: TGTGCCAGCAGCCAGGCGGGGGGGACCTACGAGCAGTACTTC.